This TCR beta chain was observed in a study of blood T cells in healthy people across ages. CDR1 is MNHEY, CDR2 SMNVEV, per germline (reference sequence). V was trimmed by 5 bases and J by 8 bases, leaving 15 bases between them. The length of the CDR3 is 13 residues. With regard to this clonotype: Its specificity is unknown.

Through a sample-barcoded 5' primer and a J-beta primer mix, a second PCR was run for 7 to 11 cycles. Each TCR beta cDNA got a 12-nucleotide random molecular identifier. In TCRdb, the 5' RACE reads were re-called with MiXCR into one record per CDR3 protein. The sample lists some 900,000 distinct CDR3 sequences, about 48% occurring once. General study findings and limits: Both higher diversity and more naive CD4+ cells marked long-lived donors when set against aged donors.

The source material was blood. The rearrangement links TRBV27 to TRBJ1-1; D is unresolved. The TCR originated in a young man in good health. This chain's CDR3 is CASSLRHGWEAFF. CDR3 DNA: TGTGCCAGCAGTCTCCGACACGGTTGGGAAGCTTTCTTT.